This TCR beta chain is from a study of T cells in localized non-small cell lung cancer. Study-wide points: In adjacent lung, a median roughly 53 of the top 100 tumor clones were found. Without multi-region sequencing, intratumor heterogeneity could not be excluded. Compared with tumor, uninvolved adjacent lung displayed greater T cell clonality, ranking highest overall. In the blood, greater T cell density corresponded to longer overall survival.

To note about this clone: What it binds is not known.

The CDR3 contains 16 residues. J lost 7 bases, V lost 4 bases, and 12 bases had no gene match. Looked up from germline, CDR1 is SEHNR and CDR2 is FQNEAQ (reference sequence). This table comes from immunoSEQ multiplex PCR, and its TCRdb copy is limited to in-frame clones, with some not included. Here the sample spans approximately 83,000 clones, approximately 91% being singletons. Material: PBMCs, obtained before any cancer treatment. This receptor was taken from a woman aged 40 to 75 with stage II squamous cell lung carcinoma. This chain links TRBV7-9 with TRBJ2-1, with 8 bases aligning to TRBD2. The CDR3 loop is CASSSLKAGALNEQFF. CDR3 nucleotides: TGTGCCAGCAGCTCCCTTAAAGCGGGAGCTCTGAATGAGCAGTTCTTC.